The 21 T cell receptor beta chains given below trace back to one sample, sequenced in a study of cytomegalovirus exposure and HLA in healthy donors. Vbeta (60) and Jbeta (13) primers were used in the PCR. Libraries were prepared by immunoSEQ multiplex PCR; TCRdb keeps only in-frame clonotypes and omits some of them. The sample table includes 80,000 to 95,000 clones. The sequencing input was PBMCs. The receptors come from a woman aged 25 to 39 in good health and CMV-seronegative.

The chain has TRBV7-9 and TRBJ2-7; 15 nucleotides match TRBD2. Germline CDR1 and CDR2: SEHNR and FQNEAQ (reference sequence). The CDR3 consists of 17 residues. V was pared by 5 bases and J by 3 bases, with 8 bases of the junction left unmatched. This CDR3 reads CASSPPGLAGGGYEQYF. CDR3 sequence (DNA): TGTGCCAGCAGCCCCCCGGGACTAGCGGGAGGAGGCTACGAGCAGTACTTC.

This chain uses TRBV6-1 with TRBJ1-6; D is possibly TRBD1 (6 bases). Germline V gene data show CDR1 as MNHNS and CDR2 as SASEGT. The length of the CDR3 is 13 residues. V gave up 7 bases and J gave up 7 bases, with 11 bases separating them. The CDR3 is CASIRGPNSPLHF. The CDR3 DNA reads as TGTGCCAGCATCAGGGGCCCCAATTCACCCCTCCACTTT.

V gene TRBV11-2 combines with J gene TRBJ2-5; D might be TRBD1 (5 bases). The germline V gene encodes CDR1 SGHAT and CDR2 FQNNGV. CDR3 length: 15 residues. The V end lost 3 bases, the J end lost 5 bases, and 16 bases lay between the germline ends. The CDR3 DNA follows: TGTGCCAGCAGCTTGAATGGGGCCTTGGGGGAGACCCAGTACTTC. Residues: CASSLNGALGETQYF. Full variable domain (outside the CDR3, taken from reference TRBV11-2 and TRBJ2-5): EAGVAQSPRYKIIEKRQSVAFWCNPISGHATLYWYQQILGQGPKLLIQFQNNGVVDDSQLPKDRFSAERLKGVDSTLKIQPAKLEDSAVYLCASSLNGALGETQYFGPGTRLLVL.

The chain recombines TRBV6-4 with TRBJ2-1; D uncertain. Germline V gives CDR1 MRHNA, CDR2 SNTAGT. Trimming removed 5 bases from V and 5 bases from J, with 10 bases in between. The CDR3 runs 13 residues. The DNA for the CDR3 is TGTGCCAGCAGTATCTCACAGAACAATGAGCAGTTCTTC. This encodes CASSISQNNEQFF.

This chain links TRBV4-2 with TRBJ1-4; TRBD1 matches at 10 bases. Germline V CDR1 and CDR2: LGHNA, YNFKEQ. CDR3 size: 20 residues. Trimming cost V 4 bases and J 5 bases; bases outside gene matches: 19. The CDR3 DNA sequence: TGTGCCAGCAGCCCCAGACTAGGACAGGGGGGTAGTACGGGGAATGAAAAACTGTTTTTT. This sequence encodes CASSPRLGQGGSTGNEKLFF.

The chain combines TRBV4-1 with TRBJ2-5, with D unresolved. Trimming took 0 bases from V and 5 from J, leaving 10 bases between them. This CDR3 contains 14 residues. The germline gives CDR1 MGHRA, CDR2 YSYEKL. CDR3 bases: TGCGCCAGCAGCCAAGAGTGGAGCGTGGAGACCCAGTACTTC. The encoded protein is CASSQEWSVETQYF.

In regard to this clone: The junction departs from germline at one end; a sequencing error may be responsible. The CDR3 spells CASSQHSGGAGENQYF. Written as DNA, the CDR3 is TGTGCCAGCAGTCAACATAGCGGGGGGGCCGGAGAGAACCAGTACTTC. This sequence joins TRBV7-9 and TRBJ2-5, with TRBD2 identical over 11 bases. Germline assignment: CDR1 SEHNR and CDR2 FQNEAQ (reference sequence). The CDR3 contains 16 residues.

The chain combines TRBV6-6 with TRBJ2-7; perhaps TRBD2 as D (7 bases). V was trimmed by 5 bases and J by 3 bases, leaving 20 bases between them. Looked up from germline, CDR1 is MNHNY and CDR2 is SVGAGI (reference sequence). The CDR3 consists of 16 residues. The CDR3 loop reads CASSLMGGAFYYEQYF. DNA for the CDR3: TGTGCCAGCAGTCTCATGGGGGGGGCTTTTTACTACGAGCAGTACTTC.

V gene TRBV4-1 combines with J gene TRBJ2-1; TRBD2 matches at 8 bases. The germline gives CDR1 MGHRA, CDR2 YSYEKL. The CDR3 loop spans 15 amino acids. Unmatched junction bases numbered 4, after V lost 4 bases and J lost 2 bases. This CDR3 reads CASSPREGAYNEQFF. CDR3 DNA: TGCGCCAGCAGCCCTCGGGAGGGCGCCTACAATGAGCAGTTCTTC.

The chain has TRBV2 and TRBJ2-7; D is perhaps TRBD2 (6 bases). Germline CDR1 SNHLY, CDR2 FYNNEI. CDR3 length: 14 amino acids. The ends were cut back, 6 bases at V and 1 base at J, with 13 bases in the middle. The CDR3 DNA reads TGTGCCAGCAGCCCGGGACTCCAGTCCTACGAGCAGTACTTC. Translating gives CASSPGLQSYEQYF.

This chain connects TRBV2 to TRBJ1-5, with TRBD1 matching over 9 bases. The V and J ends lost 6 bases and 5 bases, in that order; junction bases with no gene match: 5. CDR3 length: 14 residues. Per germline, CDR1 SNHLY and CDR2 FYNNEI. This CDR3 is CASRDRGAYQPQHF. The DNA for the CDR3 is TGTGCCAGCAGGGACAGGGGCGCTTATCAGCCCCAGCATTTT.

The gene calls are TRBV5-6 and TRBJ2-5, with D perhaps TRBD2 (6 bases). CDR1 SGHDT and CDR2 YYEEEE come from the germline V gene. This CDR3 has 14 residues. The ends were cut back, 1 base at V and 7 bases at J, with 14 bases in the middle. CDR3 coding DNA: TGTGCCAGCAGCTTGTCTGGCAGGAGGGGGACCCAGTACTTC. Protein sequence: CASSLSGRRGTQYF.

The chain couples TRBV7-9 to TRBJ2-7; 7 bases align to TRBD2. The V gene's germline CDR1 is SEHNR and CDR2 FQNEAQ (reference sequence). Trimming cost V 5 bases and J 3 bases; bases outside gene matches: 16. The length of the CDR3 is 17 residues. The CDR3 reads CASSRGSGLNNVYEQYF. Written as DNA, the CDR3 is TGTGCCAGCAGCCGCGGTAGCGGGCTCAACAATGTCTACGAGCAGTACTTC.

The genes are TRBV5-6 and TRBJ1-2, with 7 positions matching TRBD1. The trim removed 2 bases at V and 8 bases at J, leaving 6 bases unmatched. Germline V gives CDR1 SGHDT, CDR2 YYEEEE. The CDR3 runs 13 residues. The DNA of the CDR3 is TGTGCCAGCAGCTTTCAGGGGGTAGGAGGCTACACCTTC. It specifies CASSFQGVGGYTF.

The gene calls are TRBV7-7 and TRBJ2-2; D not resolved. Looked up from germline, CDR1 is SSHAT and CDR2 is FNYEAQ (reference sequence). Trimming stripped 5 bases from V and 5 bases from J, with 9 bases between. The CDR3 is 13 amino acids. The CDR3 reads CASSHTVTGELFF. The DNA for the CDR3 is TGTGCCAGCAGCCATACAGTTACCGGGGAGCTGTTTTTT.

This chain joins TRBV27 and TRBJ2-1; 8 bases line up with TRBD2. From germline, CDR1 is MNHEY and CDR2 SMNVEV (reference sequence). The CDR3 totals 16 residues. V lost 0 bases to trimming and J lost 8 bases; unmatched junction nucleotides: 9. In nucleotides, the CDR3 is TGTGCCAGCAGTTTATCCCCATCCGGGACTAGGGATGAGCAGTTCTTC. Translating gives CASSLSPSGTRDEQFF.

The V call is TRBV6-1, the J call TRBJ2-7; 9 bases align to TRBD1. CDR1 and CDR2 (germline): MNHNS, SASEGT. The J segment lost 2 bases and the V segment lost 8 bases, leaving 10 bases of the junction unmatched. CDR3 size: 15 residues. In DNA, the CDR3 is TGTGCCAGCTCACAGGGGGCAATCGCCACCTACGAGCAGTACTTC. Amino acid sequence: CASSQGAIATYEQYF.

V and J are TRBV30 and TRBJ1-2; possible D gene TRBD1, 6 bases. V dropped 3 bases and J dropped 8 bases, with 19 bases sitting between them. Germline V lookup: CDR1 GTSNPN, CDR2 SVGIG (reference sequence). This CDR3 region has 14 residues. CDR3 amino acids: CAWSPVGVGGGYTF. The DNA for the CDR3 is TGTGCCTGGAGCCCGGTAGGGGTAGGGGGAGGCTACACCTTC.

V gene TRBV14 combines with J gene TRBJ2-1, with 12 positions matching TRBD2. CDR1 is SGHDN, CDR2 FVKESK, per germline. The CDR3 spans 16 residues. The junction had 3 bases not matched to a gene; V was cut back by 1 base and J by 5 bases. The CDR3 loop is CASSQARLAGDNEQFF. CDR3 DNA: TGTGCCAGCAGCCAAGCGAGACTAGCGGGGGACAATGAGCAGTTCTTC.

The chain has TRBV30 and TRBJ2-1; D perhaps matches TRBD2 (6 bases). The germline CDR1 and CDR2 sequences are GTSNPN and SVGIG (reference sequence). Trimming shortened V by 3 bases and J by 7 bases, and 10 bases separated the two germline ends. This CDR3 is built from 12 residues. The CDR3 DNA follows: TGTGCCTGGAGGGGGGGTTGGAATGAGCAGTTCTTC. Protein product: CAWRGGWNEQFF.

On this clone: A junction boundary mismatches the germline segment, possibly from a read error. The CDR3 bases are TGTGCCGGGAGTGCACCGGGACAGGGCGGAGATACGCAGTATTTT. This codes for CAGSAPGQGGDTQYF. V is TRBV30 and J is TRBJ2-3; 9 nucleotides match TRBD1. The CDR3 length is 15 residues. The germline V gene encodes CDR1 GTSNPN and CDR2 SVGIG (reference sequence).